The text below deals with one TCR beta chain. Germline assignment: CDR1 SGHKS and CDR2 YYEKEE (reference sequence). V was cut by 4 bases and J by 1 base, with 5 bases left in between. The CDR3 covers 12 residues. This sample is part of a study of OX40 agonist ivuxolimab in advanced cancers. The data were produced by immunoSEQ multiplex PCR, yet TCRdb's version contains in-frame clones alone and is incomplete. The sample gives some 10,000 clones, about 85% of which show up once; roughly 9.4% is in the top ten. The material sequenced was CD4+ or CD8+ T cells sorted from blood, taken in a trial of the OX40 agonist ivuxolimab. V is TRBV5-5 and J is TRBJ1-1; D perhaps matches TRBD1 (5 bases). This receptor was identified in an adult with an advanced solid tumor such as melanoma, head and neck, liver or kidney cancer. The CDR3 here is CASSTGNTEAFF. The CDR3 coding sequence is TGTGCCAGCAGCACAGGGAACACTGAAGCTTTCTTT.